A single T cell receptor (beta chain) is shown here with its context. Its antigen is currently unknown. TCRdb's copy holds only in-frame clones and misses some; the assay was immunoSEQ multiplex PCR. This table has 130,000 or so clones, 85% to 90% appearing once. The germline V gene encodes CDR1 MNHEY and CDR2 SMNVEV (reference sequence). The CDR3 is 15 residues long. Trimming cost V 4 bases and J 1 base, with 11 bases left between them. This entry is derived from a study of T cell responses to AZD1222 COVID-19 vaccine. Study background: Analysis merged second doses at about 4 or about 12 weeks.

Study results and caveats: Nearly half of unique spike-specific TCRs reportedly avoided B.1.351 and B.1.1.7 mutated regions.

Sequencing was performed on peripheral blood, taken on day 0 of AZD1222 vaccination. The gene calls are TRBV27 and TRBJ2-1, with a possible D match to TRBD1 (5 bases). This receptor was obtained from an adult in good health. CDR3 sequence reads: CASSSADISYNEQFF. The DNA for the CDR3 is TGTGCCAGCAGTTCGGCGGACATTTCCTACAATGAGCAGTTCTTC.